The 27 T cell receptor beta chains below come from one sample, sequenced in a study of blood T cell repertoires in COVID-19. Libraries were prepared by immunoSEQ multiplex PCR; TCRdb keeps only in-frame clonotypes and omits some of them. The sample has 300,000 to 350,000 clones; approximately 82% are singletons. The sequenced sample was peripheral blood. The receptors here all came from a man in his thirties or forties with active or convalescent COVID-19.

The chain carries TRBV28 and TRBJ1-2, with 7 bases aligning to TRBD1. In germline, CDR1 is MDHEN, CDR2 SYDVKM. J lost 8 bases, V lost 2 bases, and 8 bases had no gene match. There are 14 residues in the CDR3. CDR3 nucleotides: TGTGCCAGCAGTTTACCTGGACAGGTCGGGGGCTACACCTTC. Its translation: CASSLPGQVGGYTF.

The chain is built from TRBV9 and TRBJ1-2, with D uncertain. Trimming took 4 bases from V and 6 from J, leaving 19 bases between them. Germline V gives CDR1 SGDLS, CDR2 YYNGEE. CDR3 length equals 15 residues. The CDR3 nucleotides are TGTGCCAGCAGCCCCCGTGAAACCTACCGAGATGGCTACACCTTC. Its translation is CASSPRETYRDGYTF.

This chain connects TRBV5-1 to TRBJ2-7; a possible D gene is TRBD1 (7 bases). The CDR3 totals 16 residues. Trimming stripped 1 base from V and 0 bases from J, with 14 bases between. Germline values: CDR1 SGHRS, CDR2 YFSETQ. CDR3 nucleotides: TGCGCCAGCAGCTTGCGCGGGGACAGAGCCTCCTACGAGCAGTACTTC. Its translation is CASSLRGDRASYEQYF.

The chain uses TRBV27 and TRBJ1-2; 10 bases are a match to TRBD1. Germline loops: CDR1 MNHEY, CDR2 SMNVEV (reference sequence). The CDR3 has 14 amino acids. V shed 4 bases and J 4 bases; nucleotides not matched to a gene: 3. The DNA of the CDR3 is TGTGCCAGCAGTTCCGGGACAGGGGCCTATGGCTACACCTTC. Encoded protein: CASSSGTGAYGYTF.

This chain connects TRBV5-1 to TRBJ2-3, with D possibly being TRBD2 (6 bases). This CDR3 comprises 13 residues. V dropped 4 bases and J dropped 2 bases, with 8 bases sitting between them. Germline V lookup: CDR1 SGHRS, CDR2 YFSETQ. CDR3 DNA sequence: TGCGCCAGCAGCCCGGGAGTCACAGATACGCAGTATTTT. Encoded protein: CASSPGVTDTQYF.

CDR3 region: CASSPQGEKETQYF. Written as DNA, the CDR3 is TGTGCCAGCAGCCCCCAGGGGGAGAAAGAGACCCAGTACTTC. The rearrangement joins TRBV7-9 to TRBJ2-5, with 7 bases that match TRBD1. V was clipped by 5 bases and J by 3 bases; unmatched bases: 6. CDR3 length: 14 residues. Looked up from germline, CDR1 is SEHNR and CDR2 is FQNEAQ (reference sequence).

The CDR3: CASSPSGNTEAFF. The CDR3 coding sequence is TGTGCCAGCAGCCCCTCGGGGAACACTGAAGCTTTCTTT. The chain links TRBV7-9 to TRBJ1-1; no reliable D call. CDR1 and CDR2 from the germline V gene are SEHNR and FQNEAQ (reference sequence). With 5 bases removed from V and 1 base from J, the gap between germline ends came to 8 bases. CDR3 length: 13 residues.

The V gene is TRBV9, the J gene TRBJ2-5, with TRBD1 matching 7 bases. CDR1 and CDR2 (germline): SGDLS, YYNGEE. The CDR3 covers 14 residues. Trimming removed 1 base from V and 3 bases from J; junction bases left unmatched: 3. The CDR3 protein is CASSVFGTEETQYF. The CDR3, as DNA: TGTGCCAGCAGCGTATTCGGGACAGAAGAGACCCAGTACTTC.

This clone was seen a few times. The chain uses TRBV4-1 and TRBJ1-2, with TRBD1 identical over 7 bases. The V gene end was trimmed by 5 bases and the J gene end by 8 bases; junction bases not matched to a gene: 11. The CDR3 is 14 residues long. Germline V gene lookup returns CDR1 MGHRA and CDR2 YSYEKL. The DNA for the CDR3 is TGCGCCAGCAGCTCAACCCGGGACAGTACCGGCTACACCTTC. Its translation: CASSSTRDSTGYTF.

The chain is built from TRBV19 and TRBJ1-5; TRBD1 might be the D (6 bases). V dropped 6 bases and J dropped 0 bases, with 12 bases sitting between them. The CDR3 extends over 15 amino acids. CDR1 is LNHDA and CDR2 is SQIVND in the germline V gene (reference sequence). The CDR3 DNA sequence: TGTGCCAGTAGCAGAAAAGGGGGTAGCAATCAGCCCCAGCATTTT. Translation: CASSRKGGSNQPQHF.

The rearrangement joins TRBV18 to TRBJ1-5; D not resolved. The ends were cut back, 5 bases at V and 2 bases at J, with 10 bases in the middle. The CDR3 totals 14 residues. The germline CDR1 and CDR2 sequences are KGHSH and LQKENI. CDR3 amino acids: CASSAAGGNQPQHF. The CDR3 DNA is TGTGCCAGCTCAGCCGCCGGGGGCAATCAGCCCCAGCATTTT.

The gene calls are TRBV5-1 and TRBJ2-7; 9 bases are shared with TRBD1. The V gene end was trimmed by 4 bases and the J gene end by 2 bases; junction bases not matched to a gene: 7. The CDR3 has 15 amino acids. From germline, CDR1 is SGHRS and CDR2 YFSETQ. CDR3 region: CASSLGDRVPYEQYF. The DNA for the CDR3 is TGCGCCAGCAGCCTGGGGGACAGGGTTCCCTACGAGCAGTACTTC.

The chain employs TRBV18 and TRBJ2-3, with 10 nucleotides matching TRBD2. The CDR3 extends over 18 amino acids. Germline CDR1 KGHSH, CDR2 LQKENI. The V gene end was trimmed by 3 bases and the J gene end by 2 bases; junction bases not matched to a gene: 11. CDR3 amino acids: CASSPRNLAGASTDTQYF. In DNA form, the CDR3 reads TGTGCCAGCTCACCGCGGAATCTAGCGGGAGCCTCCACAGATACGCAGTATTTT.

This sequence joins TRBV7-2 and TRBJ1-4, with D tentatively TRBD1 (5 bases). Germline loops: CDR1 SGHTA, CDR2 FQGNSA. This CDR3 spans 13 amino acids. Trimming took off 4 bases at V and 3 bases at J, with 6 bases between the two ends. The CDR3 coding sequence is TGTGCCAGCAGCTGGGGCGCTAATGAAAAACTGTTTTTT. It is translated as CASSWGANEKLFF. Filled out from reference TRBV7-2 and TRBJ1-4, the complete variable domain reads GAGVSQSPSNKVTEKGKDVELRCDPISGHTALYWYRQSLGQGLEFLIYFQGNSAPDKSGLPSDRFSAERTGGSVSTLTIQRTQQEDSAVYLCASSWGANEKLFFGSGTQLSVL.

The V call is TRBV3-1 (or the pseudogene TRBV3-2), the J call TRBJ1-2; D remains unclear. In germline, CDR1 is LGHDT, CDR2 YNNKEL (reference sequence). The CDR3 is made up of 14 amino acids. The V gene lost 0 bases and the J gene lost 8 bases, with 13 bases spanning the gap. Here the CDR3 DNA reads TGTGCCAGCAGCCAAGAAGGGAAACGGGAGGGCTACACCTTC. Its translation: CASSQEGKREGYTF.

CDR3 sequence (DNA): TGTGCCAGCAGCTCCGGACAGGGGAACTATGGCTACACCTTC. Translating gives CASSSGQGNYGYTF. This chain uses TRBV7-2 with TRBJ1-2; 9 bases align to TRBD1. V shed 4 bases, J shed 2 bases, and the junction held 2 bases outside the gene matches. The length of the CDR3 is 14 residues. The germline V gene has CDR1 SGHTA and CDR2 FQGNSA.

The chain employs TRBV4-2 and TRBJ2-7; D unresolved. Germline V CDR1 and CDR2: LGHNA, YNFKEQ. The CDR3 spans 15 residues. Deletions cut 1 base from V and 3 bases from J, with 13 bases between. The CDR3 protein is CASSQGAGGFYEQYF. The CDR3 region has the DNA TGTGCCAGCAGCCAAGGGGCAGGTGGGTTCTACGAGCAGTACTTC.

This chain links TRBV5-8 with TRBJ1-1; D call uncertain. Germline V lookup: CDR1 SGHTS, CDR2 YDEGEE. The ends were cut back, 0 bases at V and 5 bases at J, with 20 bases in the middle. The CDR3 contains 17 residues. The CDR3 reads CASSLAFGDNGGTEAFF. The CDR3 bases are TGTGCCAGCAGCTTGGCATTCGGCGACAACGGAGGAACTGAAGCTTTCTTT.

The chain carries TRBV7-2 and TRBJ1-2, with D possibly matching TRBD1 (5 bases). Trimming left V 1 base short and J 9 bases short, with 12 bases between. CDR1 and CDR2 from the germline V gene are SGHTA and FQGNSA. This CDR3 is 13 amino acids long. DNA for the CDR3: TGTGCCAGCAGCTTAGGGGCAGGGCTGAGCTACACCTTC. This gives the protein CASSLGAGLSYTF.

The genes are TRBV5-6 and TRBJ1-6; TRBD1 might be the D (5 bases). This CDR3 is 14 amino acids long. CDR1 and CDR2 from the germline V gene are SGHDT and YYEEEE. The V end lost 3 bases, the J end lost 8 bases, and 12 bases lay between the germline ends. CDR3 loop: CASSWEGIDSPLHF. CDR3 nucleotides: TGTGCCAGCAGCTGGGAGGGGATCGATTCACCCCTCCACTTT.

The CDR3 DNA follows: TGTGCCAGCTTCCCTACTCGCACAGGGGACTTCTACGAGCAGTACTTC. Amino acid sequence: CASFPTRTGDFYEQYF. This sequence joins TRBV6-6 and TRBJ2-7; D is perhaps TRBD1 (7 bases). Germline V CDR1 and CDR2: MNHNY, SVGAGI (reference sequence). V lost 8 bases and J lost 3, with 23 bases in between. CDR3 length: 16 residues.

This clone was observed at least ten times. The J gene is TRBJ2-5, the V gene TRBV5-5; 10 bases agree with TRBD1. CDR1 and CDR2 from the germline V gene are SGHKS and YYEKEE (reference sequence). The length of the CDR3 is 15 residues. V shed 4 bases and J 1 base; nucleotides not matched to a gene: 4. The CDR3 bases are TGTGCCAGCAGCAGCAGGACAGGGGGCCAAGAGACCCAGTACTTC. This encodes CASSSRTGGQETQYF.

This clone was counted once. The chain joins TRBV7-9 to TRBJ2-5, with TRBD2 identical over 12 bases. CDR3 length equals 16 residues. The germline CDR1 and CDR2 sequences are SEHNR and FQNEAQ (reference sequence). After removal of 5 bases from V and 5 bases from J, the junction contained 9 bases not matched to a gene. This CDR3 reads CASSPPGLAGWETQYF. CDR3 nucleotides: TGTGCCAGCAGCCCACCTGGACTAGCGGGATGGGAGACCCAGTACTTC. The full variable domain, completed using reference TRBV7-9 and TRBJ2-5, is DTGVSQNPRHKITKRGQNVTFRCDPISEHNRLYWYRQTLGQGPEFLTYFQNEAQLEKSRLLSDRFSAERPKGSFSTLEIQRTEQGDSAMYLCASSPPGLAGWETQYFGPGTRLLVL.

This chain connects TRBV24-1 to TRBJ2-5; weak D call: TRBD1 (5 bases). Trimming cost V 3 bases and J 2 bases, with 15 bases left between them. Germline V gene sequence: CDR1 KGHDR, CDR2 SFDVKD. CDR3 size: 16 residues. CDR3 bases: TGTGCCACCAGTGATAAAGGGGCGAGGAAGCAAGAGACCCAGTACTTC. It yields the protein CATSDKGARKQETQYF.

The rearrangement uses TRBV5-5 and TRBJ2-7, with 12 bases identical to TRBD2. The CDR3 spans 17 residues. J gave up 4 bases and V 4 bases, and 12 bases lay outside the gene matches. CDR1 and CDR2 (germline): SGHKS, YYEKEE (reference sequence). CDR3 residues: CASSGLPSGRAGYEQYF. In DNA form, the CDR3 reads TGTGCCAGCAGCGGCCTTCCTAGCGGGAGGGCCGGGTACGAGCAGTACTTC.

This chain uses TRBV28 with TRBJ1-2, with unresolved D. The CDR3 is 15 residues long. CDR1 and CDR2 (germline): MDHEN, SYDVKM. Deletions cut 6 bases from V and 4 bases from J, with 18 bases between. CDR3 sequence: CASSRPISTSYGYTF. Here the CDR3 DNA reads TGTGCCAGCAGCCGCCCGATAAGCACTAGCTATGGCTACACCTTC.

This chain joins TRBV7-2 and TRBJ1-2; TRBD1 matches at 7 bases. Germline V gene lookup returns CDR1 SGHTA and CDR2 FQGNSA. The CDR3 extends over 14 amino acids. J was trimmed by 3 bases and V by 3 bases; bases with no gene match: 4. The CDR3 bases are TGTGCCAGCAGCTTCCGACAGGGCTACTATGGCTACACCTTC. Translating it yields CASSFRQGYYGYTF.